This entry is about one T cell receptor (beta chain). The record originates from a study of control samples from healthy donors and cancer patients. Measured with immunoSEQ multiplex PCR; TCRdb has only the in-frame clones, and not every one. The top ten clones hold 2% to 2.5% of a sample with around 90,000 clones, more than 75% of them seen once. The CDR3 is 14 residues long. Trimming left V 7 bases short and J 0 bases short, with 13 bases between. Germline values: CDR1 MNHEY, CDR2 SVGAGI. The rearrangement links TRBV6-5 to TRBJ2-7; possibly TRBD1 for D (5 bases). Sequenced input: blood. The TCR was taken from a middle-aged woman in good health. Here the CDR3 reads CASTSWGDSYEQYF. DNA of the CDR3: TGTGCCAGCACCTCTTGGGGCGACTCCTACGAGCAGTACTTC.